These T cell receptor beta chains were read from a single sample in a study of cytomegalovirus exposure and HLA in healthy donors. Sequenced by immunoSEQ multiplex PCR; TCRdb stores in-frame clones only, minus some. This table has under 150,000 clones, around 73% appearing once. Sequencing input: PBMCs. These TCRs come from a woman in her 30s in good health and CMV-seropositive. CDR3s include the opening cysteine and the closing phenylalanine or tryptophan. A D gene is named only where the DNA matches it firmly. Clone size, where shown, is once, few, many, or a class for clones that have expanded.

d_gene,abundance,j_gene,v_gene,CDR3aa,CDR3nt
TRBD1,NA,TRBJ2-5,TRBV5-6,CASSAPTGEQETQYF,TGTGCCAGCAGCGCCCCGACAGGGGAACAAGAGACCCAGTACTTC
TRBD2,NA,TRBJ2-5,TRBV11-3,CASSLAWTSEETQYF,TGTGCCAGCAGCTTAGCTTGGACTAGTGAGGAGACCCAGTACTTC
NA,NA,TRBJ2-1,TRBV5-1,CASSLGASYNEQFF,TGCGCCAGCAGCTTGGGGGCCTCCTACAATGAGCAGTTCTTC
TRBD2,NA,TRBJ2-7,TRBV4-1,CASSQETSGSEQYF,TGCGCCAGCAGCCAAGAGACTAGCGGGAGCGAGCAGTACTTC
TRBD2,NA,TRBJ2-1,TRBV9,CASSVTSGTYNEQFF,TGTGCCAGCAGCGTAACTAGCGGAACCTACAATGAGCAGTTCTTC
TRBD1,NA,TRBJ2-5,TRBV11-2,CASSRGQQETQYF,TGTGCCAGCAGCAGGGGACAGCAAGAGACCCAGTACTTC
NA,NA,TRBJ1-1,TRBV29-1,CSVRENTEAFF,TGCAGCGTTCGGGAGAACACTGAAGCTTTCTTT
TRBD2,NA,TRBJ2-7,TRBV5-1,CASSVALAGNYEQYF,TGCGCCAGCAGCGTCGCACTAGCGGGGAACTACGAGCAGTACTTC
NA,NA,TRBJ2-7,TRBV4-1,CASSPTAQGGHEQYF,TGCGCCAGCAGCCCTACGGCCCAGGGGGGCCACGAGCAGTACTTC
NA,NA,TRBJ1-5,TRBV25-1,CASSAASKSNQPQHF,TGTGCCAGCAGTGCAGCGAGCAAGAGCAATCAGCCCCAGCATTTT
TRBD2,NA,TRBJ2-3,TRBV6-4,CASSHEREQDGDTQYF,TGTGCCAGCAGCCACGAGCGGGAGCAAGATGGGGATACGCAGTATTTT
NA,few,TRBJ2-7,TRBV9,CASSGGPGRRGEQYF,TGTGCCAGCAGCGGAGGACCGGGCCGCCGGGGCGAGCAGTACTTC
TRBD2,NA,TRBJ2-3,TRBV30,CAWSAGRVRGAGGPDTQYF,TGTGCCTGGAGTGCAGGACGGGTTCGTGGAGCGGGGGGCCCAGATACGCAGTATTTT
NA,NA,TRBJ1-1,TRBV7-9,CASSLGGLRTEAFF,TGTGCCAGCAGCTTGGGAGGGTTGCGTACTGAAGCTTTCTTT
NA,few,TRBJ1-1,TRBV7-6,CASSLPGGNAEAFF,TGTGCCAGCAGCTTACCGGGAGGAAATGCTGAAGCTTTCTTT
NA,NA,TRBJ1-4,TRBV25-1,CASSEWQNNEKLFF,TGTGCCAGCAGTGAATGGCAGAATAATGAAAAACTGTTTTTT
TRBD1,NA,TRBJ2-7,TRBV7-9,CASSFTRGTGGEQYF,TGTGCCAGCAGCTTCACCCGCGGGACAGGCGGCGAGCAGTACTTC
NA,NA,TRBJ1-4,TRBV30,CAWSVTRTTPGNEKLFF,TGTGCCTGGAGTGTTACCAGGACAACTCCCGGGAATGAAAAACTGTTTTTT
TRBD2,NA,TRBJ2-7,TRBV9,CASSVAASGGTYEQYF,TGTGCCAGCAGCGTAGCGGCTAGCGGGGGAACTTACGAGCAGTACTTC
NA,once,TRBJ1-2,TRBV5-8,CASSLSGRGNYGYTF,TGTGCCAGCAGCTTGTCGGGCAGGGGAAACTATGGCTACACCTTC
NA,many,TRBJ1-2,TRBV6-1,CASSPLGHYGYTF,TGTGCCAGCAGTCCCCTGGGGCACTATGGCTACACCTTC
TRBD2,few,TRBJ2-1,TRBV15,CATSREVAGYNEQFF,TGTGCCACCAGCAGAGAGGTAGCGGGATACAATGAGCAGTTCTTC
NA,few,TRBJ1-1,TRBV18,CASSPLQGLNTEAFF,TGTGCCAGCTCACCCCTACAGGGATTGAACACTGAAGCTTTCTTT
NA,once,TRBJ1-5,TRBV5-1,CASSLGQDNQPQHF,TGCGCCAGCAGCTTGGGGCAGGACAATCAGCCCCAGCATTTT
NA,few,TRBJ1-1,TRBV11-1,CASLGSGDAAFF,TGTGCCAGCTTGGGTTCTGGAGATGCAGCTTTCTTT
NA,few,TRBJ2-7,TRBV13,CASSLAATRLEQYF,TGTGCCAGCAGCTTAGCAGCTACTAGGCTCGAGCAGTACTTC
NA,NA,TRBJ2-4,TRBV2,CASIETVTKNIQYF,TGTGCCAGCATCGAGACAGTAACCAAAAACATTCAGTACTTC
NA,NA,TRBJ2-7,TRBV5-1,CASSFSQGSWEQYF,TGCGCCAGCAGCTTCTCCCAGGGCTCGTGGGAGCAGTACTTC
NA,NA,TRBJ1-1,TRBV7-9,CASSRGQLTEAFF,TGTGCCAGCAGCCGCGGACAGCTCACTGAAGCTTTCTTT